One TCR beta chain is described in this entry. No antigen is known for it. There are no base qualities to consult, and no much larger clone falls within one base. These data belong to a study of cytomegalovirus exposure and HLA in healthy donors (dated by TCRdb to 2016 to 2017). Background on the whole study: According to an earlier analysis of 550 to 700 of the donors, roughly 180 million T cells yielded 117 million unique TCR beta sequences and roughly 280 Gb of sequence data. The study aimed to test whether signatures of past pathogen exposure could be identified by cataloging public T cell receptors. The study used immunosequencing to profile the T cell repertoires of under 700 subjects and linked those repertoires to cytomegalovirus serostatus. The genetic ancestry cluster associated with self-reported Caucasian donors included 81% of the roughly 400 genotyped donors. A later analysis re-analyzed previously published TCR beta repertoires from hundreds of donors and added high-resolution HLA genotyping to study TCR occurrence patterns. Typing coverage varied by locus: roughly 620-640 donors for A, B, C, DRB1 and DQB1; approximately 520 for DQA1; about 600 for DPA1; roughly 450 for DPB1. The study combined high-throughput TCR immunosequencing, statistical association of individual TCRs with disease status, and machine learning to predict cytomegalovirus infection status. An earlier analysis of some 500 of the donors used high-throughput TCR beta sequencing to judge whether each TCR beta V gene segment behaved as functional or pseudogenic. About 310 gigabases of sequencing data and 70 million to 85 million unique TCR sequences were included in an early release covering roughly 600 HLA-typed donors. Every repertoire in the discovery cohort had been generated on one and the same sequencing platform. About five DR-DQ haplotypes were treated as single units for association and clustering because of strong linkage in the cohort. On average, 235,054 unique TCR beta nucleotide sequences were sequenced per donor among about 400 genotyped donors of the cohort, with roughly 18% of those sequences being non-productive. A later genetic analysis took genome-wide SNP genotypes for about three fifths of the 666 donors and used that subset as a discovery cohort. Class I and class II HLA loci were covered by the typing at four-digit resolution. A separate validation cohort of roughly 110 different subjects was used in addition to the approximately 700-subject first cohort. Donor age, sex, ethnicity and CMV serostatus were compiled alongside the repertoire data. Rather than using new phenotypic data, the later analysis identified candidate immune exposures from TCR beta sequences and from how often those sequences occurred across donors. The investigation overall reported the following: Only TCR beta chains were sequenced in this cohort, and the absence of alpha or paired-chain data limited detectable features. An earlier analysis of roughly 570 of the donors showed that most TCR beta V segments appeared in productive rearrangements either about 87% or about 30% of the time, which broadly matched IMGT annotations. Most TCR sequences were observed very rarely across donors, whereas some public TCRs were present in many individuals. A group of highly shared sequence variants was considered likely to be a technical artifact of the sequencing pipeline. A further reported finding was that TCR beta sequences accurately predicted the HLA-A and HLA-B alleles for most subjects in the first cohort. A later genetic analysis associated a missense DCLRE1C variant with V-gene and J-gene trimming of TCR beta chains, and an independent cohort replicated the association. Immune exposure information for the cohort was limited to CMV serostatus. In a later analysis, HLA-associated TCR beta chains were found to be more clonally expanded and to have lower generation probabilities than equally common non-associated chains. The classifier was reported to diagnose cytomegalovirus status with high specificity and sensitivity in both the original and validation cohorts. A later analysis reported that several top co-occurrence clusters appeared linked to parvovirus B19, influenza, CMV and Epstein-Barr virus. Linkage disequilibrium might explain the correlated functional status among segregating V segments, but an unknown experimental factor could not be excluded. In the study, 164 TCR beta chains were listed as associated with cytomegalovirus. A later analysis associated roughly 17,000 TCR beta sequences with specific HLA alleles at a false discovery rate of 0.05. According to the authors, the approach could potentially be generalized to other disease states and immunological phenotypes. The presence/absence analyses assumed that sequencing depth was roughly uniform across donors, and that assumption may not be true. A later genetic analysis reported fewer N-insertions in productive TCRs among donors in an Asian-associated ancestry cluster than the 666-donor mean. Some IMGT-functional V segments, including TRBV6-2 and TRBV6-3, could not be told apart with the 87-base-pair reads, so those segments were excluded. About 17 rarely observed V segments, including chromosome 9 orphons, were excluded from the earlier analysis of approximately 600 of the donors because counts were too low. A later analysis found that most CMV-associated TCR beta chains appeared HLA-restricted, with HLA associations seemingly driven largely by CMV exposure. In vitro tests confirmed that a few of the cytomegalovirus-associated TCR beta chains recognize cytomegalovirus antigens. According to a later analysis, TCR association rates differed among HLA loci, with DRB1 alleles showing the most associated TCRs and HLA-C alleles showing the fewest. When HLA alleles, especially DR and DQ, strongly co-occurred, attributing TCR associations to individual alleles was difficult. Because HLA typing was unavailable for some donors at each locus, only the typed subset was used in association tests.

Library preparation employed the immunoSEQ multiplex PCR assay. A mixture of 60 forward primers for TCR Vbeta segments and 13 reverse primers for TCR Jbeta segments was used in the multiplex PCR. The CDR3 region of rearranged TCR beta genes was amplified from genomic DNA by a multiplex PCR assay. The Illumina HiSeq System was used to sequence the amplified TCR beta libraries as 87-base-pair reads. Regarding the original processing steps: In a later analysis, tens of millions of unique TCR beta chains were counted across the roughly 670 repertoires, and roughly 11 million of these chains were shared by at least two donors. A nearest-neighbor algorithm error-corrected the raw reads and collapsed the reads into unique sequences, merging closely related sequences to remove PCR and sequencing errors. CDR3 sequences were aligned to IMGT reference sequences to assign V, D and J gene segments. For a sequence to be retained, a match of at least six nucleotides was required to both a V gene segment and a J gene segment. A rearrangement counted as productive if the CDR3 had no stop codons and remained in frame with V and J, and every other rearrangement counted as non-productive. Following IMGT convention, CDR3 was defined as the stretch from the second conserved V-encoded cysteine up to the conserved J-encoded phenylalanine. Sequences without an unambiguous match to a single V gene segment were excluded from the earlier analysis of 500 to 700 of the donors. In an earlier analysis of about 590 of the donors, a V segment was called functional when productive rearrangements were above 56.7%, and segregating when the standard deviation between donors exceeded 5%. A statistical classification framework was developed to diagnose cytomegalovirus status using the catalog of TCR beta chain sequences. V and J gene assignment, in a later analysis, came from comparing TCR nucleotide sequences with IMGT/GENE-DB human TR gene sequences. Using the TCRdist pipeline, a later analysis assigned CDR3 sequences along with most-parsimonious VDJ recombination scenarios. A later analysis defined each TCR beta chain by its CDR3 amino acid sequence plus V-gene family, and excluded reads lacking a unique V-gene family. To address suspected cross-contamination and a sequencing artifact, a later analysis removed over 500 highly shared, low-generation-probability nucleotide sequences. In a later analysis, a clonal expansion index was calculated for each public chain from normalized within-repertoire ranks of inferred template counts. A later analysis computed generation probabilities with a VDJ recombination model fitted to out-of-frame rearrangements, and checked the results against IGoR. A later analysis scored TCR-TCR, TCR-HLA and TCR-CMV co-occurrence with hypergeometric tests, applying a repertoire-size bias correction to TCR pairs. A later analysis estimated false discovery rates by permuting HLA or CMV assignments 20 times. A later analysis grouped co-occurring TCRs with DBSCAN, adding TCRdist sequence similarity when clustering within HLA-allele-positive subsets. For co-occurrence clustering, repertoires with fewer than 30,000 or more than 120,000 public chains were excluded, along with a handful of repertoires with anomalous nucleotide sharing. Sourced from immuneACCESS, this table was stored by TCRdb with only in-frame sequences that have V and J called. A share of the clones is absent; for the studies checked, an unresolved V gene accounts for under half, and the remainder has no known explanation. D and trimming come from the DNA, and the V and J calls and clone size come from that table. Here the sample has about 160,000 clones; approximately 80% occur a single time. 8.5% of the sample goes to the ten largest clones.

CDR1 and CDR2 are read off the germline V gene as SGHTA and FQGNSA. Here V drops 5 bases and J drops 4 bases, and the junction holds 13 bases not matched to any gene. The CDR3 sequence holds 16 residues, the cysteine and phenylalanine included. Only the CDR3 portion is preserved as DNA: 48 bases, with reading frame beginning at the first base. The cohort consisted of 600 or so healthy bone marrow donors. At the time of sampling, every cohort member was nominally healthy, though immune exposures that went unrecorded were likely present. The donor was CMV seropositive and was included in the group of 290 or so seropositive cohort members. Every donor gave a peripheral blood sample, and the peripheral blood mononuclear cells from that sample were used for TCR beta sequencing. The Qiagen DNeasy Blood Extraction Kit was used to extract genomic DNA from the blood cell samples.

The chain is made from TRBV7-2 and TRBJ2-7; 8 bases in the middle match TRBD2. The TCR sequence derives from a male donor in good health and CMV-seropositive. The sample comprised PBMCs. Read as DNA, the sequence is TGTGCCAGCAGCCGGGGGGGGGCAGGGACTAATTACGAGCAGTACTTC. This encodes CASSRGGAGTNYEQYF.